The clone carrying this T cell receptor (beta chain) was seen only a few times. Its target is not known. The sample belongs to a study of T cells in Graves' hyperthyroidism and ophthalmopathy. TCR beta CDR3 regions were amplified from RNA. An initial round of RT-PCR targeting the TCR CDR3 relied on the HTBI primer set. TCRdb independently ran MiXCR on the multiplex PCR reads; one entry per CDR3 protein. The sample carries about 690,000 distinct CDR3 sequences, around 15% recorded once. From germline, CDR1 is LNHDA and CDR2 SQIVND (reference sequence). The CDR3 length is 13 residues. Between the trimmed V and J ends, which lost 6 bases and 2 bases, there was a span of 9 bases. Study-wide points: The majority of expanded thyroid clonotypes above 0.001 also appeared in blood. Through a model of 13 V-J features, ophthalmopathy was separated from stable hyperthyroidism.

Based on clinical symptoms, serum thyroxine and TRAb, thyroid ultrasound and orbital computed tomography, diagnoses were reached. Using more than 8 ml of fresh peripheral blood, PBMCs were prepared. The J gene is TRBJ2-3, the V gene TRBV19, with no clear D. This clonotype originated in a man between 50 and 59 years old with Graves' hyperthyroidism. The specimen was blood. The CDR3 sequence is CASSHQNTDTQYF. In nucleotides, the CDR3 is TGTGCCAGTAGCCACCAGAACACAGATACGCAGTATTTT. Based on the CDR3 plus reference TRBV19 and TRBJ2-3, the full variable domain is DGGITQSPKYLFRKEGQNVTLSCEQNLNHDAMYWYRQDPGQGLRLIYYSQIVNDFQKGDIAEGYSVSREKKESFPLTVTSAQKNPTAFYLCASSHQNTDTQYFGPGTRLTVL.